This passage covers 14 T cell receptor beta chains from one sample sequenced in a study of a mutant IDH1 vaccine in newly diagnosed glioma. These TCRs are of unknown antigen specificity. The method was immunoSEQ multiplex PCR; TCRdb's version includes in-frame clones alone and lacks a portion of them. The sample has fewer than 85,000 clones, 75% to 85% seen once. Documented time point: week 47, end of study. Topical imiquimod accompanied each vaccine dose, which consisted of 300 ug of mutant IDH1 20-mer peptide. The sequencing here drew on PBMCs, taken from a glioma patient whose treatment included an IDH1 peptide vaccine. The receptors were gathered from a man aged 35-49 years with glioma.

The rearrangement links TRBV5-4 to TRBJ2-1; 8 nucleotides agree with TRBD1. Trimming removed 4 bases from V and 4 bases from J; junction bases left unmatched: 7. Germline V lookup: CDR1 SGHNT, CDR2 YYREEE (reference sequence). This CDR3 region has 15 residues. The CDR3 region has the DNA TGTGCCAGCAGCCATCAGGACAGGGATTACAATGAGCAGTTCTTC. Residues: CASSHQDRDYNEQFF.

V is TRBV7-6 and J is TRBJ1-1; D gene ambiguous. V was clipped by 5 bases and J by 11 bases, with 15 bases between them. The germline V gene has CDR1 SGHVS and CDR2 FNYEAQ. The CDR3 length is 12 residues. CDR3: CASSPDQRGAFF. In DNA form, the CDR3 reads TGTGCCAGCAGCCCCGACCAAAGAGGTGCTTTCTTT.

V and J are TRBV7-9 and TRBJ2-7; D possibly matches TRBD1 or TRBD2 (5 bases each). The CDR3 is 14 residues long. Germline V CDR1 and CDR2: SEHNR, FQNEAQ (reference sequence). V was trimmed by 1 base and J by 3 bases, leaving 10 bases between them. In DNA form, the CDR3 reads TGTGCCAGCAGCTTAGGGGGACGGATCTACGAGCAGTACTTC. This translates into CASSLGGRIYEQYF.

This clone showed up just once. The chain has TRBV2 and TRBJ2-4, with a weak D call TRBD2 (6 bases). The CDR3 runs 15 residues. CDR1 SNHLY and CDR2 FYNNEI come from the germline V gene. Trimming shortened V by 6 bases and J by 2 bases, and 14 bases separated the two germline ends. CDR3 bases: TGTGCCAGCAGGTGGGGGGTATCGACCAAAAACATTCAGTACTTC. Translating it yields CASRWGVSTKNIQYF.

The V gene is TRBV6-4, the J gene TRBJ2-3, with 15 bases identical to TRBD2. The trim removed 4 bases at V and 2 bases at J, leaving 4 bases unmatched. The CDR3 length is 17 residues. Germline V CDR1 and CDR2: MRHNA, SNTAGT. The CDR3 is CASSAGLAGGPTDTQYF. The CDR3 bases are TGTGCCAGCAGTGCGGGACTAGCGGGAGGACCCACAGATACGCAGTATTTT.

The V and J genes are TRBV7-6 and TRBJ2-3; weak D call: TRBD2 (5 bases). Germline lookup yields CDR1 SGHVS and CDR2 FNYEAQ. This CDR3 has 15 residues. The V gene lost 2 bases and the J gene lost 2 bases, with 11 bases spanning the gap. CDR3: CASSLRTGFTDTQYF. CDR3 DNA: TGTGCCAGCAGCTTAAGGACTGGATTCACAGATACGCAGTATTTT.

This clone has a handful of counts. V and J are TRBV5-4 and TRBJ2-7; D not certain. V was shortened by 3 bases and J by 2 bases, with 6 bases between the two germline ends. CDR1 and CDR2 from the germline V gene are SGHNT and YYREEE (reference sequence). This CDR3 spans 12 amino acids. CDR3 loop: CASSSTPYEQYF. In nucleotides, the CDR3 is TGTGCCAGCAGCTCCACTCCCTACGAGCAGTACTTC.

The rearrangement links TRBV30 to TRBJ1-6; possible D gene TRBD1, 5 bases. This CDR3 spans 12 amino acids. The V gene lost 1 base and the J gene lost 7 bases, with 5 bases spanning the gap. From germline, CDR1 is GTSNPN and CDR2 SVGIG (reference sequence). The CDR3 region is CAWSGQNSPLHF. In DNA, the CDR3 is TGTGCCTGGAGTGGACAGAATTCACCCCTCCACTTT. Complete variable domain (other parts from reference TRBV30 and TRBJ1-6): SQTIHQWPATLVQPVGSPLSLECTVEGTSNPNLYWYRQAAGRGLQLLFYSVGIGQISSEVPQNLSASRPQDRQFILSSKKLLLSDSGFYLCAWSGQNSPLHFGNGTRLTVT.

The rearrangement joins TRBV7-2 to TRBJ2-7, with a tentative D call TRBD1 (6 bases). The germline V gene encodes CDR1 SGHTA and CDR2 FQGNSA. V was shortened by 4 bases and J by 6 bases, with 22 bases between the two germline ends. The CDR3 has 16 amino acids. Here the CDR3 reads CASSSGGAGAFGEQYF. The CDR3 DNA sequence: TGTGCCAGCAGCTCCGGTGGTGCAGGGGCTTTCGGCGAGCAGTACTTC.

V gene TRBV4-1 combines with J gene TRBJ2-1; 7 bases agree with TRBD2. The CDR3 has 17 residues. Germline CDR1 MGHRA, CDR2 YSYEKL. Trimming removed 4 bases from V and 0 bases from J; junction bases left unmatched: 9. For the CDR3, the DNA is TGCGCCAGCAGCCCCCCGGGAGGCGCGAGCTCCTACAATGAGCAGTTCTTC. Residues: CASSPPGGASSYNEQFF.

This sequence joins TRBV25-1 and TRBJ2-7, with no clear D. In germline, CDR1 is MGHDK, CDR2 SYGVNS. The CDR3 consists of 14 residues. V lost 0 bases, J lost 3 bases, and 9 bases lay in between. The CDR3 loop reads CASSEYPNSYEQYF. Written as DNA, the CDR3 is TGTGCCAGCAGTGAATATCCGAACAGCTACGAGCAGTACTTC.

The chain uses TRBV19 and TRBJ1-2; 9 bases are a match to TRBD1. CDR1 is LNHDA, CDR2 SQIVND, per germline (reference sequence). This CDR3 spans 17 amino acids. V was pared by 6 bases and J by 5 bases, with 16 bases of the junction left unmatched. This CDR3 is CASSPRRWDRVLYGYTF. CDR3 DNA sequence: TGTGCCAGTAGCCCCCGCCGATGGGACAGGGTCTTATATGGCTACACCTTC.

The chain recombines TRBV7-2 with TRBJ2-5; D unresolved. The germline V gene has CDR1 SGHTA and CDR2 FQGNSA. Trimming removed 1 base from V and 2 bases from J, with 8 bases in between. This CDR3 comprises 14 residues. The DNA of the CDR3 is TGTGCCAGCAGCTTAGTCCGGCAGCAAGAGACCCAGTACTTC. Amino acid sequence: CASSLVRQQETQYF.

This clone was detected once. The genes are TRBV5-1 and TRBJ2-7; D gene unclear. Germline CDR1 reads SGHRS; CDR2 reads YFSETQ. V was cut by 0 bases and J by 2 bases, with 6 bases left in between. The CDR3 covers 13 residues. CDR3 region: CASSLDGAYEQYF. DNA for the CDR3: TGCGCCAGCAGCTTGGACGGAGCCTACGAGCAGTACTTC.